These 19 T cell receptor beta chains share one sample of origin, sequenced in a study of CD8+CD57+ T cells in acquired aplastic anemia. Profiling that covered TCR beta VDJ and CDR3 relied on genomic DNA as its template. MiXCR, run by TCRdb on the reads, gives a single entry per CDR3 protein. This table holds more than 150,000 distinct CDR3 sequences, approximately 51% found once. Those patients picked for sequencing had displayed CD8+CD57+ cell expansion on flow cytometry. Specimen: sorted CD4+, CD8+, or CD8+CD57+ T cells (not recorded which) from PBMCs. The receptors come from a human donor with aplastic anemia.

The chain joins TRBV15 to TRBJ2-3; D possibly matches TRBD1 or TRBD2 (5 bases each). V was shortened by 5 bases and J by 0 bases, with 12 bases between the two germline ends. The germline CDR1 and CDR2 sequences are LNHNV and YYDKDF (reference sequence). The CDR3 is made up of 15 amino acids. The CDR3 sequence is CATSGAGISTDTQYF. The CDR3 nucleotides are TGTGCCACCAGCGGGGCCGGGATTAGCACAGATACGCAGTATTTT.

This clonotype was seen a handful of times. The rearrangement joins TRBV18 to TRBJ1-4; TRBD1 matches 7 bases. The germline gives CDR1 KGHSH, CDR2 LQKENI. V lost 3 bases, J lost 5 bases, and 6 bases stayed unmatched. This CDR3 spans 15 amino acids. The CDR3 loop is CASSPQGGRNEKLFF. The CDR3 DNA sequence: TGTGCCAGCTCACCTCAGGGGGGGCGGAATGAAAAACTGTTTTTT.

This chain connects TRBV5-1 to TRBJ2-7; weak D call: TRBD1 (5 bases). The germline CDR1 and CDR2 sequences are SGHRS and YFSETQ. With 0 bases removed from V and 0 bases from J, the gap between germline ends came to 10 bases. This CDR3 spans 15 amino acids. In nucleotides, the CDR3 is TGCGCCAGCAGCTTGGGACAGCGACTCTCCTACGAGCAGTACTTC. Its translation: CASSLGQRLSYEQYF.

This clonotype was found once. J is TRBJ1-6 and V is TRBV5-4; D unclear. V shed 5 bases and J shed 1 base, with 10 bases lying between them. CDR3 length equals 15 residues. CDR1 SGHNT and CDR2 YYREEE come from the germline V gene (reference sequence). Here the CDR3 reads CASSLLGSYNSPLHF. The DNA for the CDR3 is TGTGCCAGCAGTCTGCTTGGTTCCTATAATTCACCCCTCCACTTT. Variable domain in full (rest from reference TRBV5-4 and TRBJ1-6): ETGVTQSPTHLIKTRGQQVTLRCSSQSGHNTVSWYQQALGQGPQFIFQYYREEENGRGNFPPRFSGLQFPNYSSELNVNALELDDSALYLCASSLLGSYNSPLHFGNGTRLTVT.

The chain links TRBV10-3 to TRBJ1-2; 8 bases fit TRBD1. Germline-derived CDR1 and CDR2 are ENHRY and SYGVKD. The CDR3 has 17 residues. V lost 8 bases to trimming and J lost 8 bases; unmatched junction nucleotides: 22. The CDR3 DNA is TGTGCCATCCACCGGGCGGCAGGACAGGGCTCCTGGTGGGGCTACACCTTC. This translates into CAIHRAAGQGSWWGYTF.

This clonotype was seen many times. V usage is TRBV12-3 or TRBV12-4 and J usage is TRBJ2-1; TRBD2 matches at 7 bases. The CDR3 sequence is 15 residues long. J was trimmed by 5 bases and V by 6 bases; bases with no gene match: 10. The CDR3 DNA reads as TGTGCCAGCAGAATCGTGGGAGGGGTTGACAATGAGCAGTTCTTC. As protein: CASRIVGGVDNEQFF.

This clonotype was counted ten times or more. J is TRBJ1-1 and V is TRBV6-2 or TRBV6-3; no clear D gene. The CDR3 length is 13 residues. Trimming left V 6 bases short and J 5 bases short, with 13 bases between. CDR1 and CDR2 from the germline V gene are MNHEY and SVGEGT. CDR3 bases: TGTGCCAGCAGCCTCGGACGAGGGACTGAAGCTTTCTTT. Residues: CASSLGRGTEAFF.

The V and J genes are TRBV4-3 and TRBJ1-2; the D gene is possibly TRBD1 (5 bases). Germline V gives CDR1 LGHNA, CDR2 YSLEER. CDR3 length equals 15 residues. Trimming shortened V by 4 bases and J by 4 bases, and 16 bases separated the two germline ends. Here the CDR3 DNA reads TGCGCCAGCAGCCCATCCAGGGCCGCAATCTATGGCTACACCTTC. It yields the protein CASSPSRAAIYGYTF.

This clonotype was observed many times. The chain is built from TRBV5-1 and TRBJ1-1; possible D gene TRBD1, 6 bases. Germline V CDR1 and CDR2: SGHRS, YFSETQ. The CDR3 contains 15 residues. Trimming took off 5 bases at V and 1 base at J, with 15 bases between the two ends. CDR3 loop: CASSTEGGSNTEAFF. Here the CDR3 DNA reads TGCGCCAGCAGTACTGAGGGGGGGTCGAACACTGAAGCTTTCTTT.

The chain couples TRBV10-3 to TRBJ2-5; 12 nucleotides align to TRBD1. Germline CDR1 reads ENHRY; CDR2 reads SYGVKD. Losses at the gene ends were 4 bases for V and 3 bases for J; bases not matched to a gene: 6. The CDR3 spans 16 residues. Here the CDR3 DNA reads TGTGCCATCAGTGGGGGGACAGGGGGCCGAAAAGAGACCCAGTACTTC. It codes for CAISGGTGGRKETQYF.

This chain uses TRBV19 with TRBJ2-2, with D maybe TRBD2 (6 bases). CDR1 and CDR2 (germline): LNHDA, SQIVND (reference sequence). This CDR3 has 17 amino acids. Trimming took off 9 bases at V and 2 bases at J, with 22 bases between the two ends. CDR3 DNA sequence: TGTGCCAGCAGTCTAGGATTCGGGGGTGCTAACACCGGGGAGCTGTTTTTT. Translating gives CASSLGFGGANTGELFF.

This clonotype has a count of ten or more. The rearrangement links TRBV6-2 or TRBV6-3 to TRBJ2-5; maybe TRBD2 (5 bases). This CDR3 is 14 amino acids long. Trimming shortened V by 2 bases and J by 4 bases, and 11 bases separated the two germline ends. Germline assignment: CDR1 MNHEY and CDR2 SVGEGT. CDR3 DNA sequence: TGTGCCAGCAGTTACCCAGGAGGAGGAGAGACCCAGTACTTC. Translation: CASSYPGGGETQYF.

This clonotype appeared a few times. The chain carries TRBV15 and TRBJ2-1; 9 nucleotides agree with TRBD1. The CDR3 is 15 amino acids. The V segment lost 1 base and the J segment 2 bases; nucleotides outside the gene matches: 0. Germline V gene sequence: CDR1 LNHNV, CDR2 YYDKDF (reference sequence). As DNA, the CDR3 is TGTGCCACCAGCAGAGGACAGGGGGCCTACAATGAGCAGTTCTTC. This codes for CATSRGQGAYNEQFF.

This clonotype has at least ten counts. The genes are TRBV11-1 and TRBJ1-4, with 9 bases matching TRBD1. CDR3 length equals 15 residues. V shed 5 bases, J shed 8 bases, and the junction held 9 bases outside the gene matches. Germline CDR1 reads SGHAT; CDR2 reads FQDESV (reference sequence). CDR3 DNA sequence: TGTGCCAGCAGCCACATCGGACAGGGGAACGAAAAACTGTTTTTT. Encoded protein: CASSHIGQGNEKLFF.

This clonotype has only one observation. This could be a read error, since a much larger clone is one nucleotide away. The chain is built from TRBV20-1 and TRBJ1-4; 7 positions agree with TRBD1. From germline, CDR1 is DFQATT and CDR2 SNEGSKA (reference sequence). This CDR3 contains 14 residues. DNA of the CDR3: TGCTGTGCTGGCCAGGGGGCAACTAATGAAAAACTGTTTTTT. This codes for CCAGQGATNEKLFF.

This clonotype was detected only a few times. The V call is TRBV6-5, the J call TRBJ1-2; 8 positions match TRBD1. V gave up 0 bases and J gave up 6 bases; unmatched junction bases: 12. This CDR3 region has 17 residues. Germline V gives CDR1 MNHEY, CDR2 SVGAGI. CDR3 sequence reads: CASSYSVGTQGEDGYTF. CDR3 DNA sequence: TGTGCCAGCAGTTACTCTGTGGGAACACAGGGGGAGGATGGCTACACCTTC.

The rearrangement joins TRBV19 to TRBJ2-7; D possibly corresponds to TRBD1 (7 bases). Trimming pared 9 bases from V and 1 base from J, leaving 19 bases between. From germline, CDR1 is LNHDA and CDR2 SQIVND (reference sequence). CDR3 length: 15 residues. The CDR3 bases are TGTGCCAGCAGCTTAGGAGGGGGCATATCCTACGAGCAGTACTTC. Translating gives CASSLGGGISYEQYF.

This clonotype was counted only a few times. The chain couples TRBV10-3 to TRBJ1-1, with 10 positions matching TRBD1. Germline trimming cut 5 bases from V and 4 bases from J; bases unmatched to any gene: 4. This CDR3 is built from 14 residues. Germline V gene data show CDR1 as ENHRY and CDR2 as SYGVKD. The CDR3 reads CAISRTGGSTEAFF. The CDR3 DNA sequence: TGTGCCATCAGTCGGACAGGGGGAAGCACTGAAGCTTTCTTT.

The chain links TRBV10-1 to TRBJ1-1; 8 nucleotides line up with TRBD1. Germline V CDR1 and CDR2: WNHNN, SYGVQD (reference sequence). This CDR3 has 14 residues. Trimming at V came to 6 bases and at J to 3 bases, leaving 6 bases not matched to a gene. This CDR3 reads CASSSGQAYTEAFF. CDR3 sequence (DNA): TGCGCCAGCAGCTCGGGACAGGCTTACACTGAAGCTTTCTTT.